This T cell receptor (beta chain) was identified in a study of shared clonotypes between healthy human individuals. Findings of the study overall: Rarefaction revealed incomplete sorted-subset sequencing despite large depth.

With regard to this clone: Its specificity is unknown.

Here immunoSEQ multiplex PCR was the method, and the copy in TCRdb shows in-frame clones only, minus some. Of some 1.4 million clones in the sample, 95% to 97% were seen once. Trimming left V 4 bases short and J 6 bases short, with 13 bases between. From germline, CDR1 is SGHTA and CDR2 FQGNSA. The CDR3 is 13 amino acids. This clonotype was obtained from a man younger than 45 in good health. The sequenced material came from naive CD4+ T cells sorted from blood. Stated subset: CD45RA+ positively selected. The V call is TRBV7-2, the J call TRBJ2-7; D is unresolved. In DNA, the CDR3 is TGTGCCAGCAGCTCCCAACCCTTAGGCGAGCAGTACTTC. Its protein is CASSSQPLGEQYF.